Described below is a single T cell receptor beta chain sequence and its context. The antigen is undetermined. These data originate in a study of cytomegalovirus exposure and HLA in healthy donors. Germline CDR1 SGHTA, CDR2 FQGNSA. The ends lost 1 base at V and 4 bases at J; junction bases unmatched: 4. The CDR3 sequence is 16 residues long. Study findings and constraints: Overall, around 160 TCR beta chains were annotated as cytomegalovirus-associated. Most subjects' HLA-A and HLA-B alleles were reportedly predicted from TCR beta sequences. In an earlier analysis, about 87% or about 30%: the productive usage of most TCR beta V segments.

This PCR relied on a set of 60 Vbeta primers and 13 Jbeta primers. The assay was immunoSEQ multiplex PCR, and TCRdb's table has in-frame clones only and misses some. The data contain around 190,000 clones, roughly 77% of them singletons. The sequenced sample was PBMCs. The clonotype comes from a woman in her 50s in good health and CMV-seronegative. The chain uses TRBV7-2 and TRBJ1-6, with 7 bases lining up with TRBD1. In nucleotides, the CDR3 is TGTGCCAGCAGCTTAGGCTCGACAGGGTATAATTCACCCCTCCACTTT. It translates to CASSLGSTGYNSPLHF.